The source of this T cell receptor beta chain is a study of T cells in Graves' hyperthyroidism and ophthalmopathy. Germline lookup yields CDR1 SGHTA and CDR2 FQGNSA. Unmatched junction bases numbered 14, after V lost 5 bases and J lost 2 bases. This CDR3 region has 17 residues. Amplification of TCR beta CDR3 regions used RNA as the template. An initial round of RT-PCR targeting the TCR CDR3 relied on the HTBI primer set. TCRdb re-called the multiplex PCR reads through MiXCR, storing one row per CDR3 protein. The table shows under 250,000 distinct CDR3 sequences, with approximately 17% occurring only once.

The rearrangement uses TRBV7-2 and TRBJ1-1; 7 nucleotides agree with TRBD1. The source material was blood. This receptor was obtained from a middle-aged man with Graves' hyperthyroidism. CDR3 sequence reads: CASSPHQLQGSNTEAFF. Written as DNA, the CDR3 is TGTGCCAGCAGCCCGCACCAGTTACAGGGGTCAAACACTGAAGCTTTCTTT.